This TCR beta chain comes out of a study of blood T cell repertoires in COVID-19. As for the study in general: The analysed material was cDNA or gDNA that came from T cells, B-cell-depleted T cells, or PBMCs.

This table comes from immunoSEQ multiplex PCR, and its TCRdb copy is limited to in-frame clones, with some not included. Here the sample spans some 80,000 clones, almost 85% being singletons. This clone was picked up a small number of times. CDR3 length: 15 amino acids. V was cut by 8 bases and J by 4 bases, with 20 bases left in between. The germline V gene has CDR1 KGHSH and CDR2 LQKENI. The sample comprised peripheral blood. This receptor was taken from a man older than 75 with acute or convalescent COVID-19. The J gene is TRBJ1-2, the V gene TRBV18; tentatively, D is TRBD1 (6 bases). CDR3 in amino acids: CASGPRAGDFYGYTF. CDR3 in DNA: TGTGCCAGCGGACCGCGGGCAGGGGATTTCTATGGCTACACCTTC.